This T cell receptor beta chain was recorded in a study of Ad26.COV2.S vaccination and SARS-CoV-2 variants. CDR1 is LNHDA, CDR2 SQIVND, per germline (reference sequence). This CDR3 comprises 11 residues. V shed 10 bases and J 8 bases; nucleotides not matched to a gene: 7. Treatment denoted: 15 to 20 received Ad26.COV2.S at low or high dose, single or two shots; 5 received placebo; per-sample allocation not given. It was on day 63 after the first vaccine or placebo injection that samples were taken. Assay used: immunoSEQ multiplex PCR; TCRdb lists only in-frame clones, some missing. The sample has 300,000 to 500,000 clones, about nine tenths seen once.

The sequence came from a person aged 18 to 65 who received the Ad26.COV2.S COVID-19 vaccine or a placebo. The chain employs TRBV19 and TRBJ1-2; 7 nucleotides align to TRBD1. The sequenced sample was peripheral blood, obtained in a trial of Ad26.COV2.S vaccine versus placebo. The CDR3, as DNA: TGTGCCACGACAGGGCCGCGAGGCTACACCTTC. This encodes CATTGPRGYTF.